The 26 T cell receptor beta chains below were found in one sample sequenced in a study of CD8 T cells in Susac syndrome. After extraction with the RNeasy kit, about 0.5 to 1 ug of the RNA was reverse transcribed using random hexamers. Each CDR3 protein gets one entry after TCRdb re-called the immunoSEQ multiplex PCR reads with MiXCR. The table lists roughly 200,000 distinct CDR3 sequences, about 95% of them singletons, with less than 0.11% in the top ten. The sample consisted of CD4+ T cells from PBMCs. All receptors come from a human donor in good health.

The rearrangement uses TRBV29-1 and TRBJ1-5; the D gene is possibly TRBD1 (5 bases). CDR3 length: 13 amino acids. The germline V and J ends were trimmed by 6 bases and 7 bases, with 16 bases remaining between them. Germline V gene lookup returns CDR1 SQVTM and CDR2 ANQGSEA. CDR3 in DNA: TGCAGCGTGAATGAGGGGTTTGGACAGCCCCAGCATTTT. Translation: CSVNEGFGQPQHF.

The CDR3 protein is CASSPSGLILAEQYF. The CDR3 DNA reads TGCGCCAGCAGCCCCTCGGGACTGATCCTCGCCGAGCAGTACTTC. The genes are TRBV4-1 and TRBJ2-7; D may be TRBD2 (6 bases). Trimming cost V 4 bases and J 6 bases, with 19 bases left between them. Germline-derived CDR1 and CDR2 are MGHRA and YSYEKL. The CDR3 is 15 residues long.

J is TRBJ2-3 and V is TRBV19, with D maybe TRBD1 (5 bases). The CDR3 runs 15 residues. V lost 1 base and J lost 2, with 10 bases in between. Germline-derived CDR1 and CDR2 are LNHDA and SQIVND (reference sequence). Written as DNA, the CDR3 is TGTGCCAGTAGTATAGTAAGGGGAATCACAGATACGCAGTATTTT. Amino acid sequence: CASSIVRGITDTQYF.

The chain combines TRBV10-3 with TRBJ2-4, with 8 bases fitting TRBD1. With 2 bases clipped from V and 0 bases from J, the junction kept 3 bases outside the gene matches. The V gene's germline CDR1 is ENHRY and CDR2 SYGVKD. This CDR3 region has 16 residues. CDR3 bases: TGTGCCATCAGTGAGGGACAGGGCATAGCCAAAAACATTCAGTACTTC. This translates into CAISEGQGIAKNIQYF.

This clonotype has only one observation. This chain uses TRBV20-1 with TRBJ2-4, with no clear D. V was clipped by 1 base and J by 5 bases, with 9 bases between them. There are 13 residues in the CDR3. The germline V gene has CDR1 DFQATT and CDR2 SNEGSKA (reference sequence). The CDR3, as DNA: TGCAGTGCTAGAGCGGGTACGGAAAACATTCAGTACTTC. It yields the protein CSARAGTENIQYF.

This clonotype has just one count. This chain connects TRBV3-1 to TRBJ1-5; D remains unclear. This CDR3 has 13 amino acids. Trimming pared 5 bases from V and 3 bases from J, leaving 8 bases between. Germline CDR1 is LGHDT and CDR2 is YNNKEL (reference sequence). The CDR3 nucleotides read TGTGCCAGCAGCTACGACCTCAATCAGCCCCAGCATTTT. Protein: CASSYDLNQPQHF.

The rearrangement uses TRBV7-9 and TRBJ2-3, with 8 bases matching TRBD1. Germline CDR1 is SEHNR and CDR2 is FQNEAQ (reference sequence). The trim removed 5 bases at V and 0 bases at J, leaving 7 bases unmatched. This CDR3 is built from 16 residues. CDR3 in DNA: TGTGCCAGCAGCCCCGCGGGACAGGCTAGCACAGATACGCAGTATTTT. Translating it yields CASSPAGQASTDTQYF. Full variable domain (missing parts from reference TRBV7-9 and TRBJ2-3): DTGVSQNPRHKITKRGQNVTFRCDPISEHNRLYWYRQTLGQGPEFLTYFQNEAQLEKSRLLSDRFSAERPKGSFSTLEIQRTEQGDSAMYLCASSPAGQASTDTQYFGPGTRLTVL.

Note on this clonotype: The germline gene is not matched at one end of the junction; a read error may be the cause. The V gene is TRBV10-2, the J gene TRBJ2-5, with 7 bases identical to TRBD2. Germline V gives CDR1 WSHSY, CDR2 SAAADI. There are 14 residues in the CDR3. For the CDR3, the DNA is TGCGCCAGCACGGAACTAGCGCTACAAGAGGCCCAGTACTTC. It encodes CASTELALQEAQYF.

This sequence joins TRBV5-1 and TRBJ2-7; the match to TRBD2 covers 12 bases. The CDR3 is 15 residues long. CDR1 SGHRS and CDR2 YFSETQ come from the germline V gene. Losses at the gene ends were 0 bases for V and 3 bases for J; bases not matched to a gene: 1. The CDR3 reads CASSLGTSGNYEQYV. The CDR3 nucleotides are TGCGCCAGCAGCTTGGGGACTAGCGGGAACTACGAGCAGTACGTC.

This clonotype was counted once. The CDR3 reads CASRGWGPYGYTF. CDR3 DNA: TGTGCCAGCCGCGGGTGGGGACCGTATGGCTACACCTTC. V usage is TRBV27 and J usage is TRBJ1-2, with D perhaps TRBD1 (5 bases). The germline CDR1 and CDR2 sequences are MNHEY and SMNVEV (reference sequence). The CDR3 consists of 13 residues. V was trimmed by 8 bases and J by 5 bases, leaving 15 bases between them.

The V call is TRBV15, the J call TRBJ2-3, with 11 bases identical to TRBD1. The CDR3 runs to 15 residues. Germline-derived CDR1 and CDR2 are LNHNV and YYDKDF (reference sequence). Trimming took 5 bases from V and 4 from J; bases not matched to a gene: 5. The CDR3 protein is CATSDRDRGADTQYF. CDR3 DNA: TGTGCCACCAGCGACCGGGACAGGGGGGCAGATACGCAGTATTTT.

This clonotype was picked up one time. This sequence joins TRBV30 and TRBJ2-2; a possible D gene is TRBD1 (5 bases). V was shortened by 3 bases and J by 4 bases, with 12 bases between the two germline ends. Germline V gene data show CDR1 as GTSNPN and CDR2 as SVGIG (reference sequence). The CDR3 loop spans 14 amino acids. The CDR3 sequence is CAWSRVRSTGELFF. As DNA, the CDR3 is TGTGCCTGGAGCAGGGTTAGGTCCACCGGGGAGCTGTTTTTT.

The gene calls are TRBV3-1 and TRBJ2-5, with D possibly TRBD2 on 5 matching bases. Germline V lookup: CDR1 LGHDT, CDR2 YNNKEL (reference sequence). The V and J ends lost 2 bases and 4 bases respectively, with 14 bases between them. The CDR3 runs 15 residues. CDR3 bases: TGTGCCAGCAGCCAAAACCCCGGAGGCTCAGAGACCCAGTACTTC. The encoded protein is CASSQNPGGSETQYF.

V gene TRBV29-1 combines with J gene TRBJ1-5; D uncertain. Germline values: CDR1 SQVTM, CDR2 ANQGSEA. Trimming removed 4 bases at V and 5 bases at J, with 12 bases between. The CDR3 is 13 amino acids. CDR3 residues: CSVGGQSDQPQHF. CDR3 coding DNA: TGCAGCGTTGGCGGTCAGTCAGATCAGCCCCAGCATTTT.

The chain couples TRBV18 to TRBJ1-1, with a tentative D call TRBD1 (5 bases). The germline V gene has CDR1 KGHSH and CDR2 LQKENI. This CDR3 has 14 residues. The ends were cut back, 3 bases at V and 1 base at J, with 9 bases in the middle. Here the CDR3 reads CASSPGLWNTEAFF. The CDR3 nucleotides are TGTGCCAGCTCACCGGGACTCTGGAACACTGAAGCTTTCTTT.

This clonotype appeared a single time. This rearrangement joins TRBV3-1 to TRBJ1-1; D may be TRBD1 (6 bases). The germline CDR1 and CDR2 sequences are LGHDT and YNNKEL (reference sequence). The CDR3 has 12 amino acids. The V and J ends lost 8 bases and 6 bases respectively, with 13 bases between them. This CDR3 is CASGTEGAEAFF. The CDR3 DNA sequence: TGTGCCAGCGGGACGGAGGGGGCTGAAGCTTTCTTT.

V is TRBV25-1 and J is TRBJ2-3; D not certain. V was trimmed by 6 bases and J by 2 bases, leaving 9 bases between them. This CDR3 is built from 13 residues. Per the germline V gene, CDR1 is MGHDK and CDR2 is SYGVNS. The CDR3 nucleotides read TGTGCCAGCAGGACTGAACCCACAGATACGCAGTATTTT. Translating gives CASRTEPTDTQYF.

The CDR3 DNA reads as TGCAGTGCTAGAGGCTCGGACAGGGTCAATTCACCCCTCCACTTT. Residues: CSARGSDRVNSPLHF. The chain employs TRBV20-1 and TRBJ1-6; 8 bases fit TRBD1. CDR1 DFQATT and CDR2 SNEGSKA come from the germline V gene (reference sequence). J was trimmed by 7 bases and V by 1 base; bases with no gene match: 6. The CDR3 runs to 15 residues.

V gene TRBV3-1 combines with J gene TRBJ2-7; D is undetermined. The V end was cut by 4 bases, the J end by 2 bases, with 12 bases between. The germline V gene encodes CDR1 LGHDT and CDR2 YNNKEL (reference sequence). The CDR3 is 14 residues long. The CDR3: CASSRARQAYEQYF. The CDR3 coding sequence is TGTGCCAGCAGCCGAGCTAGACAAGCCTACGAGCAGTACTTC.

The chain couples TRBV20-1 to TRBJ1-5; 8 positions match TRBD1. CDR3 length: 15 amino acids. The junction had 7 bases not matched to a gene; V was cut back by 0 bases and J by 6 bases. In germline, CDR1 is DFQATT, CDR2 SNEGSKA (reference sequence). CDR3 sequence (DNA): TGCAGTGCTAGAGACCCCGGGACAGGTAGTCAGCCCCAGCATTTT. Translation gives CSARDPGTGSQPQHF.

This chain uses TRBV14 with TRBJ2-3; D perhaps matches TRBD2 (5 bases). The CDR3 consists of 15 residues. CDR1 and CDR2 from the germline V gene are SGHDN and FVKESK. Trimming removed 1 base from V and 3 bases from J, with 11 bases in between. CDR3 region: CASSQALGRTDTQYF. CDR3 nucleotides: TGTGCCAGCAGCCAAGCATTAGGGAGAACAGATACGCAGTATTTT.

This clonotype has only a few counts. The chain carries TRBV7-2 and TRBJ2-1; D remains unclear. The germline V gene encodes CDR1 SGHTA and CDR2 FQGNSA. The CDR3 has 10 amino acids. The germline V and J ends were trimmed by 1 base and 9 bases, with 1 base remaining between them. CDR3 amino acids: CASSLGEQFF. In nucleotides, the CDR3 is TGTGCCAGCAGCTTAGGTGAGCAGTTCTTC.

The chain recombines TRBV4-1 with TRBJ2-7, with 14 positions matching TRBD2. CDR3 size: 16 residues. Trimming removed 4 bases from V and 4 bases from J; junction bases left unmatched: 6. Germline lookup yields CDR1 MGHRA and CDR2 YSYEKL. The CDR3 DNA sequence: TGCGCCAGCAGCCGGGGGACTAGCGGGGGATTTTACGAGCAGTACTTC. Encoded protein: CASSRGTSGGFYEQYF.

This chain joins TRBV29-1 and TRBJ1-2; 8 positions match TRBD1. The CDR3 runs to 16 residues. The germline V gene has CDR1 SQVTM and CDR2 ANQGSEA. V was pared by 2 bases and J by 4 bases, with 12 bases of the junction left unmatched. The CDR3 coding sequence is TGCAGCGTTGAATTTGGCCCAGGGGGCAATTCCTATGGCTACACCTTC. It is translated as CSVEFGPGGNSYGYTF.

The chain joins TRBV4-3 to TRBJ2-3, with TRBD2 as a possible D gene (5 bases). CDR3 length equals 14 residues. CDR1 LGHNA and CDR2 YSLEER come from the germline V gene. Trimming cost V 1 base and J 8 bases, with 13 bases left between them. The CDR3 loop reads CASSQVVRGPTQYF. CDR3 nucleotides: TGCGCCAGCAGCCAAGTTGTACGGGGTCCTACGCAGTATTTT.

The CDR3 DNA reads as TGTGCCAGCAGGAAAGCGGGAGGGAACACCGGGGAGCTGTTTTTT. Protein sequence: CASRKAGGNTGELFF. The chain combines TRBV12-3 or TRBV12-4 with TRBJ2-2, with 9 positions matching TRBD2. Trimming removed 6 bases from V and 1 base from J; junction bases left unmatched: 3. This CDR3 has 15 residues.